Shown below are 30 T cell receptor beta chains from a single sample sequenced in a study of blood T cell repertoires in COVID-19. TCRdb's copy holds only in-frame clones and misses some; the assay was immunoSEQ multiplex PCR. The sample lists a few hundred thousand clones, over 75% occurring once. Sequenced sample: peripheral blood. These receptors all stem from a woman younger than 45 with COVID-19, enrolled during active disease.

The V call is TRBV2, the J call TRBJ2-7; D not resolved. Trimming removed 5 bases from V and 3 bases from J, with 11 bases in between. CDR3 length: 13 residues. CDR1 and CDR2 from the germline V gene are SNHLY and FYNNEI. CDR3 protein: CASSSTDGYEQYF. Here the CDR3 DNA reads TGTGCCAGCAGTTCCACAGATGGCTACGAGCAGTACTTC.

This sequence joins TRBV5-1 and TRBJ2-6, with TRBD1 matching over 7 bases. The CDR3 length is 14 residues. J gave up 4 bases and V 4 bases, and 2 bases lay outside the gene matches. Germline CDR1 reads SGHRS; CDR2 reads YFSETQ. DNA for the CDR3: TGCGCCAGCAGCGACAGGGCCGGGGCCAACGTCCTGACTTTC. Translating gives CASSDRAGANVLTF.

J is TRBJ2-5 and V is TRBV10-1; 9 bases are shared with TRBD1. V lost 4 bases, J lost 2 bases, and 2 bases stayed unmatched. The CDR3 totals 14 residues. In germline, CDR1 is WNHNN, CDR2 SYGVQD (reference sequence). CDR3: CASSADRGQETQYF. In DNA, the CDR3 is TGCGCCAGCAGTGCGGACAGGGGACAAGAGACCCAGTACTTC.

CDR3 loop: CASSAARNTEAFF. DNA for the CDR3: TGTGCCAGCAGTGCGGCCCGTAACACTGAAGCTTTCTTT. V usage is TRBV6-6 and J usage is TRBJ1-1; D is ambiguous. The CDR3 runs 13 residues. The germline gives CDR1 MNHNY, CDR2 SVGAGI (reference sequence). The ends were cut back, 5 bases at V and 2 bases at J, with 9 bases in the middle.

The chain is built from TRBV7-6 and TRBJ2-1; maybe TRBD1 (6 bases). V lost 1 base and J lost 2, with 9 bases in between. The CDR3 contains 15 residues. Looked up from germline, CDR1 is SGHVS and CDR2 is FNYEAQ. CDR3 region: CASSLGAGAYNEQFF. The CDR3 nucleotides are TGTGCCAGCAGCTTAGGGGCAGGGGCCTACAATGAGCAGTTCTTC.

The V gene is TRBV10-2, the J gene TRBJ2-3; the match to TRBD2 covers 13 bases. J gave up 6 bases and V 5 bases, and 14 bases lay outside the gene matches. The CDR3 has 18 residues. CDR1 is WSHSY and CDR2 is SAAADI in the germline V gene. In DNA form, the CDR3 reads TGCGCCAGCAGTCGCAGAGGAGGGGGACTAGCGGGATTTGATACGCAGTATTTT. It translates to CASSRRGGGLAGFDTQYF.

The V and J genes are TRBV14 and TRBJ1-2, with a weak D call TRBD1 (5 bases). The CDR3 is made up of 12 amino acids. V lost 1 base and J lost 10, with 10 bases in between. CDR1 is SGHDN and CDR2 is FVKESK in the germline V gene. The CDR3 DNA reads as TGTGCCAGCAGCCAAGTGGGGCTTGTCTACACCTTC. This gives the protein CASSQVGLVYTF.

The chain is built from TRBV29-1 and TRBJ2-5; 8 positions agree with TRBD1. CDR1 SQVTM and CDR2 ANQGSEA come from the germline V gene. V lost 6 bases to trimming and J lost 5 bases; unmatched junction nucleotides: 11. The CDR3 consists of 14 residues. CDR3 bases: TGCAGCGTCGCTCGCAGGGGGCTTGTGGAGACCCAGTACTTC. Translated: CSVARRGLVETQYF.

The genes are TRBV30 and TRBJ2-5; TRBD2 might be the D (5 bases). This CDR3 is built from 13 residues. V lost 5 bases to trimming and J lost 1 base, with 11 bases between them. Germline V gene data show CDR1 as GTSNPN and CDR2 as SVGIG (reference sequence). The CDR3 sequence is CAWGNGVQETQYF. In DNA form, the CDR3 reads TGTGCCTGGGGAAACGGGGTCCAAGAGACCCAGTACTTC. The variable domain in full, completed from reference TRBV30 and TRBJ2-5, reads SQTIHQWPATLVQPVGSPLSLECTVEGTSNPNLYWYRQAAGRGLQLLFYSVGIGQISSEVPQNLSASRPQDRQFILSSKKLLLSDSGFYLCAWGNGVQETQYFGPGTRLLVL.

In its sample, this clone was seen once. The chain is built from TRBV29-1 and TRBJ2-5; 9 bases are shared with TRBD1. The J segment lost 3 bases and the V segment lost 6 bases, leaving 5 bases of the junction unmatched. Germline CDR1 and CDR2: SQVTM and ANQGSEA. This CDR3 spans 13 amino acids. The CDR3 nucleotides are TGCAGCGTGGGGGACAGGGAAGAAGAGACCCAGTACTTC. Its protein product is CSVGDREEETQYF.

This clone was found many times. The DNA of the CDR3 is TGTGCCAGCAGCCGGGGGACTAGCGGGAGTGATGATGAGCAGTTCTTC. It is translated as CASSRGTSGSDDEQFF. The rearrangement uses TRBV11-3 and TRBJ2-1; TRBD2 agrees at 14 bases. This CDR3 is built from 16 residues. Looked up from germline, CDR1 is SGHNT and CDR2 is YENEEA. V lost 5 bases and J lost 8; bases outside the gene matches: 8.

This sequence joins TRBV27 and TRBJ2-7; tentative D call: TRBD1 (5 bases). V dropped 3 bases and J dropped 2 bases, with 14 bases sitting between them. This CDR3 has 15 amino acids. The V gene's germline CDR1 is MNHEY and CDR2 SMNVEV (reference sequence). CDR3 bases: TGTGCCAGCAGTTTGGGGCGGACCCTCCCCTACGAGCAGTACTTC. Translating gives CASSLGRTLPYEQYF.

As for this clone: Other DNA sequences in the sample encode the same CDR3. The rearrangement links TRBV6-5 to TRBJ1-4; D is undetermined. V was shortened by 5 bases and J by 8 bases, with 6 bases between the two germline ends. The V gene's germline CDR1 is MNHEY and CDR2 SVGAGI. The CDR3 runs 11 residues. The CDR3 is CASSRGEKLFF. In nucleotides, the CDR3 is TGTGCCAGCAGTAGAGGAGAAAAACTGTTTTTT.

Only one count was recorded for this clone. The J gene is TRBJ1-2, the V gene TRBV2; 7 nucleotides match TRBD1. CDR3 length equals 15 residues. V lost 4 bases and J lost 0; bases outside the gene matches: 5. Germline V lookup: CDR1 SNHLY, CDR2 FYNNEI. The CDR3 DNA is TGTGCCAGCAGTGGCGGGACAGCTACTAACTATGGCTACACCTTC. This gives the protein CASSGGTATNYGYTF.

This clone was detected once. The chain couples TRBV15 to TRBJ1-5, with D unresolved. Germline CDR1 and CDR2: LNHNV and YYDKDF (reference sequence). This CDR3 is 15 amino acids long. V dropped 0 bases and J dropped 2 bases, with 8 bases sitting between them. CDR3 sequence (DNA): TGTGCCACCAGCAGAGATAACCGAGGCAATCAGCCCCAGCATTTT. Its protein product is CATSRDNRGNQPQHF.

This clone was seen just once. The chain employs TRBV9 and TRBJ2-1; the D gene is possibly TRBD1 (7 bases). V was cut by 3 bases and J by 8 bases, with 21 bases left in between. CDR3 length equals 16 residues. Germline CDR1 and CDR2: SGDLS and YYNGEE. CDR3 sequence reads: CASSAPREGGTDEQFF. CDR3 nucleotides: TGTGCCAGCAGCGCTCCGCGGGAAGGGGGCACAGATGAGCAGTTCTTC.

The V and J genes are TRBV11-3 and TRBJ2-3; TRBD2 aligns across 8 bases. The V and J ends lost 10 bases and 4 bases, in that order; junction bases with no gene match: 19. Germline CDR1 and CDR2: SGHNT and YENEEA. The CDR3 covers 17 residues. The CDR3 DNA reads as TGTGCCAACCTAGGCAGGACTAGAGCGGGAGCTTCAGATACGCAGTATTTT. This translates into CANLGRTRAGASDTQYF.

The J gene is TRBJ1-6, the V gene TRBV6-6; 8 bases are shared with TRBD1. With 9 bases clipped from V and 7 bases from J, the junction kept 2 bases outside the gene matches. Germline V gives CDR1 MNHNY, CDR2 SVGAGI (reference sequence). The CDR3 length is 12 residues. CDR3 bases: TGTGCCAGTGGACAGGGAAATTCACCCCTCCACTTT. This sequence encodes CASGQGNSPLHF.

The table lists this clone with a few counts. The genes are TRBV2 and TRBJ1-5, with TRBD1 matching 9 bases. This CDR3 is built from 15 residues. Trimming removed 6 bases from V and 7 bases from J; junction bases left unmatched: 10. The V gene's germline CDR1 is SNHLY and CDR2 FYNNEI. CDR3 in DNA: TGTGCCAGCAGGGGGGGGACAGGGAGGTTCCAGCCCCAGCATTTT. Protein: CASRGGTGRFQPQHF.

This clone was picked up a small number of times. V gene TRBV9 combines with J gene TRBJ1-1; the match to TRBD1 covers 8 bases. The CDR3 loop spans 13 amino acids. Germline CDR1 SGDLS, CDR2 YYNGEE. V dropped 3 bases and J dropped 5; count of bases not matched to a gene: 3. CDR3 bases: TGTGCCAGCAGCGGGACAGGGAGGACTGAAGCTTTCTTT. This sequence encodes CASSGTGRTEAFF.

The V gene is TRBV7-9, the J gene TRBJ1-1, with 7 positions matching TRBD1. Germline CDR1 reads SEHNR; CDR2 reads FQNEAQ (reference sequence). CDR3 length: 14 amino acids. V lost 5 bases to trimming and J lost 0 bases; unmatched junction nucleotides: 3. In DNA form, the CDR3 reads TGTGCCAGCAGCGCAACAGGGGTGAACACTGAAGCTTTCTTT. This translates into CASSATGVNTEAFF.

The V and J genes are TRBV11-2 and TRBJ1-3, with TRBD1 as a possible D gene (5 bases). The V gene lost 5 bases and the J gene lost 0 bases, with 17 bases spanning the gap. Per the germline V gene, CDR1 is SGHAT and CDR2 is FQNNGV. The CDR3 runs to 17 residues. In nucleotides, the CDR3 is TGTGCCAGCAGCCTGGGGCGGGGTTCCTACTCTGGAAACACCATATATTTT. Translated: CASSLGRGSYSGNTIYF.

This rearrangement joins TRBV28 to TRBJ2-4; 10 nucleotides match TRBD2. In germline, CDR1 is MDHEN, CDR2 SYDVKM. The CDR3 sequence is 14 residues long. V gave up 4 bases and J gave up 9 bases; unmatched junction bases: 6. CDR3 DNA: TGTGCCAGCAGTTATCGGGGGACTAGCGCCATTCAGTACTTC. This translates into CASSYRGTSAIQYF.

The V gene is TRBV24-1, the J gene TRBJ1-1; D gene unclear. The V end lost 5 bases, the J end lost 4 bases, and 10 bases lay between the germline ends. CDR3 length equals 13 residues. Germline V gene sequence: CDR1 KGHDR, CDR2 SFDVKD. The CDR3 loop reads CATSGELSTEAFF. CDR3 nucleotides: TGTGCCACCAGTGGGGAGCTGAGCACTGAAGCTTTCTTT.

The rearrangement uses TRBV29-1 and TRBJ1-2; D is unclear. The CDR3 contains 11 residues. Germline assignment: CDR1 SQVTM and CDR2 ANQGSEA. The V end was cut by 7 bases, the J end by 6 bases, with 12 bases between. The CDR3 DNA is TGCAGCGGGGCCCAGTATGATGGCTACACCTTC. Its protein product is CSGAQYDGYTF.

CDR3 nucleotides: TGTGCCAGCAGCTTTGCAGGGGGCAATTCACCCCTCCACTTT. Residues: CASSFAGGNSPLHF. The gene calls are TRBV7-3 and TRBJ1-6; 8 bases fit TRBD1. Germline V gives CDR1 SGHTA, CDR2 FQGTGA. This CDR3 region has 14 residues. V lost 3 bases and J lost 7; bases outside the gene matches: 2.

V gene TRBV14 combines with J gene TRBJ1-3; D not resolved. This CDR3 spans 15 amino acids. Germline V gene sequence: CDR1 SGHDN, CDR2 FVKESK. Trimming took off 8 bases at V and 0 bases at J, with 14 bases between the two ends. The DNA for the CDR3 is TGTGCCAGCGGGCGGGCTTTAAGCTCTGGAAACACCATATATTTT. Translating it yields CASGRALSSGNTIYF.

The chain has TRBV29-1 and TRBJ2-7; D perhaps matches TRBD2 (6 bases). The length of the CDR3 is 15 residues. CDR1 is SQVTM, CDR2 ANQGSEA, per germline. Trimming left V 3 bases short and J 5 bases short, with 20 bases between. The chain's CDR3 is CSVEGGTRLAHEQYF. CDR3 bases: TGCAGCGTTGAGGGCGGGACTCGTCTGGCCCACGAGCAGTACTTC.

Details on this clone: The sample contains more than one DNA sequence encoding this CDR3. J is TRBJ1-6 and V is TRBV30; possible D gene TRBD1, 6 bases. This CDR3 is built from 13 residues. Trimming cost V 1 base and J 7 bases, with 8 bases left between them. CDR1 is GTSNPN, CDR2 SVGIG, per germline (reference sequence). The CDR3 sequence: CAWSGQGNSPLHF. DNA for the CDR3: TGTGCCTGGAGTGGGCAGGGGAATTCACCCCTCCACTTT.

The V and J genes are TRBV2 and TRBJ2-2, with a tentative D call TRBD2 (5 bases). Germline CDR1 and CDR2: SNHLY and FYNNEI. This CDR3 is 15 amino acids long. V lost 3 bases to trimming and J lost 6 bases, with 14 bases between them. DNA of the CDR3: TGTGCCAGCAGTGAGGGAGCGTGGGGTCCCGGGGAGCTGTTTTTT. It encodes CASSEGAWGPGELFF.